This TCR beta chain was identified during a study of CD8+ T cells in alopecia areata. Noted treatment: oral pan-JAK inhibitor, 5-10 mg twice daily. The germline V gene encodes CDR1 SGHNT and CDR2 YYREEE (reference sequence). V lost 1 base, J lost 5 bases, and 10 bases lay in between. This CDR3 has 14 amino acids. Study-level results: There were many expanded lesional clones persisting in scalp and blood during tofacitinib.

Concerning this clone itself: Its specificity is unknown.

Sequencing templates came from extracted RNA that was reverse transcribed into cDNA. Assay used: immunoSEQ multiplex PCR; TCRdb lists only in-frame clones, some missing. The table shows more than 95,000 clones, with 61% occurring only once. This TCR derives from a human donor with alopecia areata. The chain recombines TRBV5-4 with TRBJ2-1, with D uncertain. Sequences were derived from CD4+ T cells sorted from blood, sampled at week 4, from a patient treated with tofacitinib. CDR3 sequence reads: CASSLPGLDNEQFF. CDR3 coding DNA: TGTGCCAGCAGCTTGCCCGGGCTAGACAATGAGCAGTTCTTC.